This entry lists 18 T cell receptor beta chains sequenced from one sample in a study of shared clonotypes between healthy human individuals. The assay was immunoSEQ multiplex PCR, and TCRdb's table has in-frame clones only and misses some. The table shows over 1.5 million clones, with 95% to 99% occurring only once. Sequencing used naive CD4+ T cells sorted from blood. Noted subset: CD45RA+ positively selected. The receptor source for this set is a man aged 30-40 years in good health.

The gene calls are TRBV2 and TRBJ2-7; D is unclear. V was cut by 6 bases and J by 0 bases, with 6 bases left in between. The CDR3 is 12 residues long. Germline CDR1 and CDR2: SNHLY and FYNNEI. CDR3 sequence (DNA): TGTGCCAGCAGACAACTCTCCTACGAGCAGTACTTC. Its translation is CASRQLSYEQYF.

The chain joins TRBV9 to TRBJ2-5, with TRBD2 identical over 11 bases. V was clipped by 0 bases and J by 4 bases; unmatched bases: 11. Germline values: CDR1 SGDLS, CDR2 YYNGEE. The CDR3 extends over 18 amino acids. The CDR3, as DNA: TGTGCCAGCAGCGTAGCTGAAACTAGCGGGAGTGGGGGAGAGACCCAGTACTTC. Its translation is CASSVAETSGSGGETQYF.

V is TRBV28 and J is TRBJ2-5; the D gene could be TRBD1 or TRBD2 (5 bases each). CDR1 and CDR2 (germline): MDHEN, SYDVKM. The V and J ends lost 6 bases and 7 bases respectively, with 24 bases between them. The CDR3 extends over 16 amino acids. The CDR3, as DNA: TGTGCCAGCAGACCCCTCGGGGCAGGGCTGGATGGGACCCAGTACTTC. It encodes CASRPLGAGLDGTQYF.

The rearrangement links TRBV5-1 to TRBJ2-7, with 8 positions matching TRBD1. The trim removed 0 bases at V and 0 bases at J, leaving 11 bases unmatched. CDR1 SGHRS and CDR2 YFSETQ come from the germline V gene. This CDR3 contains 18 residues. DNA of the CDR3: TGCGCCAGCAGCTTGGGGCAATTTAGGACAGGGAGCTCCTACGAGCAGTACTTC. Its protein product is CASSLGQFRTGSSYEQYF.

The rearrangement uses TRBV28 and TRBJ2-2; possible D gene TRBD2, 6 bases. V lost 1 base to trimming and J lost 2 bases, with 11 bases between them. This CDR3 comprises 16 residues. The V gene's germline CDR1 is MDHEN and CDR2 SYDVKM. The CDR3 loop is CASSLLGLPNTGELFF. The CDR3 DNA reads as TGTGCCAGCAGTTTATTGGGACTCCCCAACACCGGGGAGCTGTTTTTT.

This chain links TRBV28 with TRBJ2-2; 13 bases align to TRBD2. Germline V gene sequence: CDR1 MDHEN, CDR2 SYDVKM. V shed 0 bases and J 2 bases; nucleotides not matched to a gene: 3. The CDR3 consists of 18 residues. The DNA for the CDR3 is TGTGCCAGCAGTTTATGGTCGGGACTAGCGGGAAACACCGGGGAGCTGTTTTTT. Protein product: CASSLWSGLAGNTGELFF.

The V and J genes are TRBV6-5 and TRBJ1-5; no reliable D call. Trimming removed 0 bases at V and 5 bases at J, with 8 bases between. CDR1 is MNHEY and CDR2 is SVGAGI in the germline V gene. The CDR3 covers 14 residues. CDR3 region: CASSYSIRDQPQHF. The CDR3 nucleotides read TGTGCCAGCAGTTACTCGATTCGGGATCAGCCCCAGCATTTT.

V usage is TRBV27 and J usage is TRBJ2-7; the D gene is possibly TRBD2 (5 bases). V lost 5 bases and J lost 4, with 12 bases in between. The CDR3 sequence is 13 residues long. Germline V lookup: CDR1 MNHEY, CDR2 SMNVEV (reference sequence). CDR3 nucleotide sequence: TGTGCCAGCAGTACTATCAGCGGATACGAGCAGTACTTC. Protein: CASSTISGYEQYF.

V is TRBV2 and J is TRBJ2-4; TRBD1 matches 9 bases. Trimming removed 6 bases from V and 3 bases from J; junction bases left unmatched: 6. The germline CDR1 and CDR2 sequences are SNHLY and FYNNEI. The CDR3 is made up of 15 amino acids. The CDR3 is CASRLRTGDKNIQYF. For the CDR3, the DNA is TGTGCCAGCAGGCTAAGGACAGGGGACAAAAACATTCAGTACTTC.

The chain carries TRBV19 and TRBJ1-5, with D possibly being TRBD1 (5 bases). Germline CDR1 is LNHDA and CDR2 is SQIVND (reference sequence). V lost 1 base and J lost 5, with 12 bases in between. The CDR3 runs to 15 residues. The CDR3 nucleotides are TGTGCCAGTAGTATAGTGGCGGGGCACTATCAGCCCCAGCATTTT. This translates into CASSIVAGHYQPQHF.

The chain uses TRBV9 and TRBJ1-4; TRBD1 matches at 10 bases. Germline assignment: CDR1 SGDLS and CDR2 YYNGEE. The CDR3 runs to 17 residues. V was pared by 0 bases and J by 8 bases, with 10 bases of the junction left unmatched. The chain's CDR3 is CASSVGPPDRGWEKLFF. The CDR3 coding sequence is TGTGCCAGCAGCGTAGGCCCCCCGGACAGGGGGTGGGAAAAACTGTTTTTT.

This clone appeared a single time. A read error may produce the germline difference seen at one junction end. The V call is TRBV7-9, the J call TRBJ2-7; TRBD1 aligns across 8 bases. Germline CDR1 reads SEHNR; CDR2 reads FQNEAQ (reference sequence). The CDR3 is 15 amino acids. The CDR3 DNA is TGCGCCAGCAGCCAAGATTTTGGACAGGGAGACGAGCAGTACTTC. This gives the protein CASSQDFGQGDEQYF.

The chain carries TRBV20-1 and TRBJ2-7; TRBD2 matches 7 bases. Trimming at V came to 4 bases and at J to 6 bases, leaving 3 bases not matched to a gene. The CDR3 contains 11 residues. Germline V gene lookup returns CDR1 DFQATT and CDR2 SNEGSKA (reference sequence). The CDR3 DNA reads as TGCAGTGCTATCAGGACTAGCGAGCAGTACTTC. This translates into CSAIRTSEQYF.

The rearrangement uses TRBV7-8 and TRBJ2-3; 8 bases fit TRBD2. Looked up from germline, CDR1 is SGHVS and CDR2 is FQNEAQ. This CDR3 contains 17 residues. V gave up 6 bases and J gave up 0 bases; unmatched junction bases: 11. CDR3 sequence (DNA): TGTGCCAGCAGATCGCTAGCGGGTAGTCCTAGCACAGATACGCAGTATTTT. Translation: CASRSLAGSPSTDTQYF.

This chain uses TRBV7-9 with TRBJ1-1; tentative D call: TRBD1 (6 bases). Germline V gene lookup returns CDR1 SEHNR and CDR2 FQNEAQ (reference sequence). There are 16 residues in the CDR3. The V end lost 5 bases, the J end lost 6 bases, and 22 bases lay between the germline ends. The CDR3 bases are TGTGCCAGCAGCCACCCAACAGGAGGGGGGAAGGCTGAAGCTTTCTTT. Its translation is CASSHPTGGGKAEAFF. Using reference TRBV7-9 and TRBJ1-1 for the parts outside the CDR3, the full variable domain is DTGVSQNPRHKITKRGQNVTFRCDPISEHNRLYWYRQTLGQGPEFLTYFQNEAQLEKSRLLSDRFSAERPKGSFSTLEIQRTEQGDSAMYLCASSHPTGGGKAEAFFGQGTRLTVV.

The chain is built from TRBV6-6 and TRBJ2-1; no reliable D call. Trimming pared 2 bases from V and 2 bases from J, leaving 10 bases between. CDR1 and CDR2 (germline): MNHNY, SVGAGI (reference sequence). The CDR3 totals 15 residues. Here the CDR3 reads CASSYKQKTYNEQFF. The CDR3 DNA follows: TGTGCCAGCAGTTACAAACAGAAAACCTACAATGAGCAGTTCTTC.

The genes are TRBV5-3 and TRBJ2-5, with 7 positions matching TRBD1. TRBV5-3 is recorded as an ORF, its role being uncertain. This CDR3 has 16 residues. V shed 0 bases, J shed 7 bases, and the junction held 12 bases outside the gene matches. The CDR3: CARSLVPDREGGTQYF. The DNA for the CDR3 is TGTGCCAGAAGCTTGGTCCCCGACAGGGAAGGAGGGACCCAGTACTTC.

V and J are TRBV7-4 and TRBJ2-7, with unresolved D. CDR3 length: 14 amino acids. Between the trimmed V and J ends, which lost 1 base and 5 bases, there was a span of 12 bases. Germline assignment: CDR1 SGHVT and CDR2 SQSDAQ. In DNA form, the CDR3 reads TGTGCCAGCAGCTTAGGGGCCAGGTCCCACGAGCAGTACTTC. Translated, it gives CASSLGARSHEQYF.